The 22 T cell receptor beta chains presented below share a single source sample, sequenced in a study of blood T cells in healthy people across ages. Together with a sample-barcoded 5' primer, a J-beta primer mix was included in a second PCR lasting roughly 6 to 12 cycles. Each CDR3 protein is one row after TCRdb ran MiXCR on the 5' RACE reads. The sample has about 1,500,000 distinct CDR3 sequences; 25% to 30% are singletons. Sequencing was performed on blood. The receptors shown here come from a woman aged 25 to 39 in good health.

This clonotype was seen a handful of times. This chain connects TRBV5-5 to TRBJ2-7; D is perhaps TRBD2 (5 bases). CDR1 is SGHKS, CDR2 YYEKEE, per germline (reference sequence). The V end was cut by 4 bases, the J end by 0 bases, with 20 bases between. There are 17 residues in the CDR3. CDR3 sequence reads: CASSRGGAEYDSYEQYF. In DNA form, the CDR3 reads TGTGCCAGCAGCAGAGGAGGTGCAGAGTACGACTCCTACGAGCAGTACTTC.

The chain joins TRBV19 to TRBJ1-1; TRBD1 agrees at 8 bases. V shed 10 bases and J 4 bases; nucleotides not matched to a gene: 5. Germline-derived CDR1 and CDR2 are LNHDA and SQIVND (reference sequence). There are 12 residues in the CDR3. This CDR3 reads CATGQGSTEAFF. The CDR3 region has the DNA TGTGCCACCGGACAGGGAAGCACTGAAGCTTTCTTT.

This clonotype was counted many times. The chain employs TRBV7-7 and TRBJ1-1, with 7 bases matching TRBD1. This CDR3 has 13 residues. V lost 8 bases and J lost 0; bases outside the gene matches: 3. CDR1 and CDR2 (germline): SSHAT, FNYEAQ (reference sequence). CDR3 region: CASSTGMNTEAFF. In nucleotides, the CDR3 is TGTGCCAGCTCGACAGGGATGAACACTGAAGCTTTCTTT.

J is TRBJ1-2 and V is TRBV12-3 or TRBV12-4; tentatively, D is TRBD1 (6 bases). V was trimmed by 5 bases and J by 7 bases, leaving 17 bases between them. The CDR3 sequence is 14 residues long. DNA of the CDR3: TGTGCCAGCAGTCCGCGGACAGCGACAAGTGGCTACACCTTC. The encoded protein is CASSPRTATSGYTF.

Concerning this clonotype: The junction departs from germline at one end; a sequencing error may be responsible. This chain joins TRBV10-2 and TRBJ1-1; 10 nucleotides align to TRBD1. The CDR3 is made up of 13 amino acids. Germline lookup yields CDR1 WSHSY and CDR2 SAAADI. The CDR3 region has the DNA TGTGCCAGCCCTTCGGACAGGGGGACTGAAGCTTTCTTT. Amino acid sequence: CASPSDRGTEAFF.

This clonotype showed up many times. The V gene is TRBV29-1, the J gene TRBJ2-7; the D gene could be TRBD1 or TRBD2 (5 bases each). Trimming shortened V by 4 bases and J by 0 bases, and 13 bases separated the two germline ends. This CDR3 is 14 amino acids long. Germline V lookup: CDR1 SQVTM, CDR2 ANQGSEA. The CDR3 reads CSVVRQTNSYEQYF. The DNA for the CDR3 is TGCAGCGTTGTTAGACAGACTAACTCCTACGAGCAGTACTTC.

The sample holds many counts of this clonotype. This chain uses TRBV29-1 with TRBJ2-5, with D unclear. The CDR3 runs 12 residues. V was trimmed by 3 bases and J by 3 bases, leaving 8 bases between them. The germline gives CDR1 SQVTM, CDR2 ANQGSEA. Here the CDR3 DNA reads TGCAGCGTTGACCGCATGAAAGAGACCCAGTACTTC. Protein product: CSVDRMKETQYF.

The sample holds a few counts of this clonotype. The chain couples TRBV10-3 to TRBJ2-2, with 8 bases that match TRBD2. This CDR3 contains 16 residues. The germline V gene encodes CDR1 ENHRY and CDR2 SYGVKD. Trimming removed 6 bases from V and 11 bases from J; junction bases left unmatched: 17. The CDR3 protein is CAIRAVIAGTTGELFF. DNA for the CDR3: TGTGCCATCAGGGCCGTAATAGCGGGGACAACGGGTGAGCTGTTTTTT.

The chain has TRBV20-1 and TRBJ2-3; maybe TRBD1 (5 bases). The CDR3 contains 13 residues. The V end lost 5 bases, the J end lost 5 bases, and 14 bases lay between the germline ends. CDR1 is DFQATT, CDR2 SNEGSKA, per germline (reference sequence). Written as DNA, the CDR3 is TGCAGTGCTCCGGAGCAGGGAAGAGATACGCAGTATTTT. It codes for CSAPEQGRDTQYF.

This chain joins TRBV5-1 and TRBJ1-1; perhaps TRBD1 as D (6 bases). CDR1 SGHRS and CDR2 YFSETQ come from the germline V gene. The CDR3 has 15 residues. The ends were cut back, 0 bases at V and 4 bases at J, with 13 bases in the middle. The CDR3 DNA reads as TGCGCCAGCAGCTTGGACGGGACACCTAGCACTGAAGCTTTCTTT. This gives the protein CASSLDGTPSTEAFF.

The chain links TRBV6-1 to TRBJ2-2; the D is unclear. V was clipped by 6 bases and J by 2 bases, with 19 bases between them. The CDR3 length is 17 residues. The germline V gene has CDR1 MNHNS and CDR2 SASEGT. CDR3 sequence reads: CASRRRIGGVNTGELFF. The CDR3 bases are TGTGCCAGCAGGAGGCGCATAGGTGGGGTTAACACCGGGGAGCTGTTTTTT.

This clonotype has a handful of counts. The chain employs TRBV27 and TRBJ2-3; TRBD2 is a possible D gene (6 bases). The CDR3 length is 17 residues. Per germline, CDR1 MNHEY and CDR2 SMNVEV (reference sequence). V was clipped by 4 bases and J by 0 bases, with 17 bases between them. The CDR3, as DNA: TGTGCCAGCAGTTCCAAAACCGGGAGCTGGAGCACAGATACGCAGTATTTT. Protein product: CASSSKTGSWSTDTQYF.

The rearrangement uses TRBV2 and TRBJ1-5; no firm D call. V was cut by 3 bases and J by 1 base, with 13 bases left in between. Looked up from germline, CDR1 is SNHLY and CDR2 is FYNNEI. CDR3 length equals 16 residues. The CDR3 protein is CASSDLSPLSNQPQHF. The CDR3 coding sequence is TGTGCCAGCAGTGATTTATCCCCATTGAGCAATCAGCCCCAGCATTTT.

This rearrangement joins TRBV7-7 to TRBJ2-1; D is possibly TRBD2 (6 bases). Gene TRBJ2-7 matches the end of the DNA better, so the J call may be wrong. Germline CDR1 is SSHAT and CDR2 is FNYEAQ (reference sequence). This CDR3 region has 13 residues. The CDR3 bases are TGTGCCAGCAGCCCCGGGGTAGCGGCAGAGCAGTACTTC. Translation gives CASSPGVAAEQYF.

This clonotype has just a few counts. Given a much more abundant clone one base away, this may be a read error. V and J are TRBV10-3 and TRBJ1-2; a possible D gene is TRBD1 (5 bases). The CDR3 totals 15 residues. CDR1 and CDR2 (germline): ENHRY, SYGVKD. Trimming stripped 0 bases from V and 5 bases from J, with 13 bases between. CDR3 nucleotides: TGTGCCATCAGTGAGTCGGTGGCCCCAGGGTATGGCTACACCTTC. Translation gives CAISESVAPGYGYTF.

The chain combines TRBV20-1 with TRBJ1-2; maybe TRBD1 (6 bases). Germline V gene data show CDR1 as DFQATT and CDR2 as SNEGSKA (reference sequence). V was shortened by 3 bases and J by 7 bases, with 12 bases between the two germline ends. CDR3 size: 12 residues. CDR3 in amino acids: CSASFAQGGYTF. Here the CDR3 DNA reads TGCAGTGCTAGTTTTGCACAGGGTGGCTACACCTTC.

The chain carries TRBV12-3 or TRBV12-4 and TRBJ2-7; D not certain. The end of the DNA fits TRBJ2-5 better, so the J call may be wrong. The CDR3 runs 14 residues. CDR3 loop: CASSLGWERMTQYF. CDR3 nucleotide sequence: TGTGCCAGCAGTTTGGGTTGGGAAAGGATGACCCAGTACTTC.

The table lists this clonotype with a few counts. The chain joins TRBV7-9 to TRBJ2-7; 8 bases are shared with TRBD1. Trimming took 4 bases from V and 7 from J; bases not matched to a gene: 9. Germline CDR1 reads SEHNR; CDR2 reads FQNEAQ (reference sequence). This CDR3 spans 14 amino acids. The CDR3 DNA reads TGTGCCAGCAGCTCTGAAGGACAGGGACGGGAGCAGTACTTC. It is translated as CASSSEGQGREQYF.

This clonotype turned up a few times. The chain couples TRBV7-2 to TRBJ2-7, with D perhaps matching TRBD1 (5 bases). Germline values: CDR1 SGHTA, CDR2 FQGNSA. Trimming pared 6 bases from V and 2 bases from J, leaving 23 bases between. The CDR3 is made up of 17 amino acids. The CDR3 loop is CASRGAATETRTYEQYF. The CDR3 bases are TGTGCCAGCAGGGGCGCGGCGACAGAGACGAGAACCTACGAGCAGTACTTC.

J is TRBJ2-3 and V is TRBV5-1; TRBD2 agrees at 9 bases. The CDR3 consists of 15 residues. J gave up 4 bases and V 2 bases, and 5 bases lay outside the gene matches. Germline V lookup: CDR1 SGHRS, CDR2 YFSETQ. CDR3 bases: TGCGCCAGCAGCTTCGGCGGGGGGGCCTCAGATACGCAGTATTTT. Encoded protein: CASSFGGGASDTQYF.

This clonotype has more than one count but fewer than ten. This chain joins TRBV20-1 and TRBJ1-2; D not certain. In germline, CDR1 is DFQATT, CDR2 SNEGSKA (reference sequence). This CDR3 comprises 11 residues. V lost 0 bases to trimming and J lost 8 bases, with 7 bases between them. The CDR3 spells CSARETRGYTF. The CDR3 nucleotides are TGCAGTGCTAGAGAGACAAGGGGCTACACCTTC.

In this sample, this clonotype turned up a few times. At one boundary the junction diverges from the germline segment, which might be a read error. The chain has TRBV24-1 and TRBJ2-1; TRBD2 matches 13 bases. Germline-derived CDR1 and CDR2 are KGHDR and SFDVKD. The CDR3 runs 15 residues. The chain's CDR3 is CPTGGGLAGYNEQFF. The CDR3 DNA follows: TGTCCCACCGGTGGGGGACTAGCGGGGTACAATGAGCAGTTCTTC.